These 27 T cell receptor beta chains share one sample of origin, sequenced in a study of regulatory T cells in long-lasting Graves disease. The TCR beta library used iRepertoire HTBI primers with Arm-PCR amplification of CDR3. TCRdb re-called the multiplex PCR reads through MiXCR, storing one row per CDR3 protein. Of 400,000 to 500,000 distinct CDR3 sequences in the sample, 11% to 15% were seen once. The time point here: newly diagnosed GD, antithyroid drugs for less than 3 months. PBMC RNA was the source of the TCR library. The sample also formed part of further work on T cells in Graves' hyperthyroidism and ophthalmopathy.

The sample consisted of peripheral blood mononuclear cells (PBMCs), taken at new diagnosis, from a patient treated with antithyroid drugs. The receptor source for this set is a woman aged 45-65 years with Graves disease.

This clonotype was observed at least ten times. The CDR3 sequence is CASSPQGASNEKLFF. Here the CDR3 DNA reads TGTGCCAGCAGTCCACAGGGGGCGTCTAATGAAAAACTGTTTTTT. V is TRBV6-1 and J is TRBJ1-4, with 9 bases that match TRBD1. CDR1 and CDR2 (germline): MNHNS, SASEGT. The CDR3 runs to 15 residues. With 5 bases clipped from V and 3 bases from J, the junction kept 4 bases outside the gene matches.

This clonotype has only a few counts. The chain couples TRBV19 to TRBJ1-5; no definite D call. This CDR3 comprises 15 residues. The ends were cut back, 1 base at V and 0 bases at J, with 7 bases in the middle. The germline gives CDR1 LNHDA, CDR2 SQIVND (reference sequence). The CDR3: CASSIVAVSNQPQHF. The CDR3 DNA is TGTGCCAGTAGTATAGTTGCCGTTAGCAATCAGCCCCAGCATTTT.

In its sample, this clonotype was seen a few times. The chain links TRBV29-1 to TRBJ2-2, with D unclear. In germline, CDR1 is SQVTM, CDR2 ANQGSEA. V was clipped by 5 bases and J by 4 bases, with 14 bases between them. There are 14 residues in the CDR3. CDR3: CSVLWRPFTGELFF. CDR3 in DNA: TGCAGCGTTTTGTGGCGGCCGTTCACCGGGGAGCTGTTTTTT.

Comments on this clonotype: The junction shows a germline mismatch at one end, possibly a read error. The gene calls are TRBV20-1 and TRBJ2-7; D perhaps matches TRBD2 (6 bases). The CDR3 consists of 14 residues. The germline V gene encodes CDR1 DFQATT and CDR2 SNEGSKA (reference sequence). The CDR3 sequence is CSTRDRELSYEQYF. CDR3 DNA sequence: TGCAGTACTAGAGATCGGGAGCTAAGCTACGAGCAGTACTTC.

This clonotype occurred many times. This sequence joins TRBV7-3 and TRBJ2-5; D gene unclear. Germline CDR1 is SGHTA and CDR2 is FQGTGA. The length of the CDR3 is 16 residues. V lost 5 bases, J lost 5 bases, and 21 bases lay in between. The CDR3 nucleotides read TGTGCCAGCAGCCCAAACTTGGTCACCGGAAAGGAGACCCAGTACTTC. Amino acids: CASSPNLVTGKETQYF. The entire variable domain, with the rest obtained from reference TRBV7-3 and TRBJ2-5, is as follows: GAGVSQTPSNKVTEKGKYVELRCDPISGHTALYWYRQSLGQGPEFLIYFQGTGAADDSGLPNDRFFAVRPEGSVSTLKIQRTERGDSAVYLCASSPNLVTGKETQYFGPGTRLLVL.

This clonotype was observed a few times. The CDR3 nucleotides read TGTGCCAGCAGCTTAGAATTAGGTAGCTCCTACGAGCAGTACTTC. It specifies CASSLELGSSYEQYF. V usage is TRBV7-2 and J usage is TRBJ2-7; no clear D. V gave up 1 base and J gave up 0 bases, with 10 bases separating them. CDR1 SGHTA and CDR2 FQGNSA come from the germline V gene. This CDR3 has 15 amino acids.

This clonotype was observed at least ten times. The chain couples TRBV28 to TRBJ2-5; possibly TRBD1 or TRBD2 for D (5 bases each). V lost 8 bases to trimming and J lost 6 bases, with 13 bases between them. Germline V lookup: CDR1 MDHEN, CDR2 SYDVKM. The CDR3 sequence is 12 residues long. DNA of the CDR3: TGTGCCAGCCAAGGGGACGGTCAGACCCAGTACTTC. It encodes CASQGDGQTQYF.

This clonotype was detected only a few times. The chain recombines TRBV7-9 with TRBJ2-7, with a possible D match to TRBD2 (5 bases). Germline-derived CDR1 and CDR2 are SEHNR and FQNEAQ (reference sequence). Trimming took 4 bases from V and 1 from J, leaving 11 bases between them. The CDR3 spans 14 residues. The CDR3 DNA reads as TGTGCCAGCAGCTCACGGGCGGGTTCCTACGAGCAGTACTTC. It translates to CASSSRAGSYEQYF.

V gene TRBV3-1 combines with J gene TRBJ2-2; D is unclear. Germline CDR1 is LGHDT and CDR2 is YNNKEL (reference sequence). V was pared by 8 bases and J by 0 bases, with 7 bases between. CDR3 length: 13 residues. The CDR3 region is CASGVPNTGELFF. CDR3 DNA: TGTGCCAGCGGGGTCCCGAACACCGGGGAGCTGTTTTTT.

This clonotype has at least ten counts. The CDR3 here is CASSRQSEQYF. The CDR3 DNA follows: TGTGCCAGCAGTCGACAGTCCGAGCAGTACTTC. V and J are TRBV6-1 and TRBJ2-7; weak D call: TRBD1 (5 bases). This CDR3 is 11 amino acids long. Trimming removed 5 bases at V and 6 bases at J, with 8 bases between. Germline CDR1 and CDR2: MNHNS and SASEGT.

This clonotype occurred a few times. The chain joins TRBV13 to TRBJ2-1, with 12 nucleotides matching TRBD2. After removal of 8 bases from V and 4 bases from J, the junction contained 9 bases not matched to a gene. The CDR3 is 16 residues long. Germline-derived CDR1 and CDR2 are PRHDT and FYEKMQ (reference sequence). The CDR3 loop is CASAGAGTSGYNEQFF. CDR3 in DNA: TGTGCCAGCGCGGGGGCCGGGACTAGCGGGTACAATGAGCAGTTCTTC.

This clonotype was counted at least ten times. The chain has TRBV11-2 and TRBJ2-3; a weak D match, TRBD2 (6 bases). CDR1 is SGHAT, CDR2 FQNNGV, per germline. With 1 base removed from V and 5 bases from J, the gap between germline ends came to 19 bases. CDR3 length equals 17 residues. The CDR3 here is CASSLVQFGEVLDTQYF. The CDR3 coding sequence is TGTGCCAGCAGCTTAGTACAGTTTGGGGAGGTGTTAGATACGCAGTATTTT. The full variable domain, in which reference TRBV11-2 and TRBJ2-3 provide the parts outside the CDR3, is EAGVAQSPRYKIIEKRQSVAFWCNPISGHATLYWYQQILGQGPKLLIQFQNNGVVDDSQLPKDRFSAERLKGVDSTLKIQPAKLEDSAVYLCASSLVQFGEVLDTQYFGPGTRLTVL.

This clonotype was seen ten or more times. V is TRBV2 and J is TRBJ2-1; 7 bases fit TRBD2. The germline CDR1 and CDR2 sequences are SNHLY and FYNNEI. J was trimmed by 1 base and V by 6 bases; bases with no gene match: 9. The CDR3 contains 16 residues. The CDR3 coding sequence is TGTGCCAGCAGGGGGGGAGTGGGAGGGTCCTACAATGAGCAGTTCTTC. Translated: CASRGGVGGSYNEQFF.

The gene calls are TRBV4-1 and TRBJ2-2; D ambiguous. Per germline, CDR1 MGHRA and CDR2 YSYEKL. V gave up 4 bases and J gave up 5 bases, with 11 bases separating them. This CDR3 spans 14 amino acids. The CDR3 spells CASSPTELTGELFF. The CDR3 DNA reads TGCGCCAGCAGCCCCACTGAACTGACCGGGGAGCTGTTTTTT.

The CDR3 DNA reads TGCGCCAGCGGGAAAGCGGGAGGGTCCTACAATGAGCAGTTCTTC. It translates to CASGKAGGSYNEQFF. The chain links TRBV4-1 to TRBJ2-1; 10 bases agree with TRBD2. Per the germline V gene, CDR1 is MGHRA and CDR2 is YSYEKL. With 8 bases clipped from V and 1 base from J, the junction kept 5 bases outside the gene matches. The CDR3 is 15 residues long.

Only a few counts were recorded for this clonotype. One end of the junction does not line up with germline, which may come from a read error. This chain connects TRBV6-2 or TRBV6-3 to TRBJ2-1; D is possibly TRBD2 (7 bases). Germline V gene sequence: CDR1 MNHEY, CDR2 SVGEGT. This CDR3 comprises 17 residues. CDR3 residues: CASSYDGAGAPYNGQFF. The CDR3 nucleotides are TGTGCCAGCAGTTACGACGGGGCGGGGGCTCCGTACAATGGGCAGTTCTTC.

This chain uses TRBV7-9 with TRBJ1-3; D might be TRBD1 (5 bases). CDR1 is SEHNR, CDR2 FQNEAQ, per germline (reference sequence). This CDR3 is built from 16 residues. V was shortened by 5 bases and J by 1 base, with 15 bases between the two germline ends. The CDR3 DNA reads TGTGCCAGCAGCGAAACCGGGACGTTGTCTGGAAACACCATATATTTT. The encoded protein is CASSETGTLSGNTIYF.

At least ten counts were recorded for this clonotype. This sequence joins TRBV29-1 and TRBJ2-2; D call uncertain. The CDR3 covers 15 residues. In germline, CDR1 is SQVTM, CDR2 ANQGSEA. Trimming took off 4 bases at V and 7 bases at J, with 19 bases between the two ends. The CDR3 region has the DNA TGCAGCGTTGCAGTGGGCGCTATAGGCAACGGGGAGCTGTTTTTT. Translation gives CSVAVGAIGNGELFF.

The gene calls are TRBV6-5 and TRBJ1-2; D is undetermined. The CDR3 is made up of 13 amino acids. V was pared by 4 bases and J by 4 bases, with 10 bases between. In germline, CDR1 is MNHEY, CDR2 SVGAGI. Written as DNA, the CDR3 is TGTGCCAGCAGTTCTCCCGGAGGCTATGGCTACACCTTC. Its translation: CASSSPGGYGYTF.

There are a few counts of this clonotype. V usage is TRBV5-1 and J usage is TRBJ1-5; D possibly corresponds to TRBD1 (5 bases). V was cut by 2 bases and J by 5 bases, with 11 bases left in between. The CDR3 has 14 amino acids. CDR1 and CDR2 (germline): SGHRS, YFSETQ. CDR3 nucleotide sequence: TGCGCCAGCAGCTTTGGGGGAAGGGATCAGCCCCAGCATTTT. It yields the protein CASSFGGRDQPQHF.

Ten or more counts support this clonotype. The CDR3 loop reads CASSPYYGGALYNEQFF. The CDR3 DNA is TGTGCCAGCAGCCCCTACTATGGGGGGGCGCTCTACAATGAGCAGTTCTTC. The rearrangement links TRBV11-2 to TRBJ2-1; maybe TRBD2 (7 bases). The length of the CDR3 is 17 residues. Trimming cost V 5 bases and J 3 bases, with 20 bases left between them. The germline V gene encodes CDR1 SGHAT and CDR2 FQNNGV. Full variable domain (outside the CDR3, taken from reference TRBV11-2 and TRBJ2-1): EAGVAQSPRYKIIEKRQSVAFWCNPISGHATLYWYQQILGQGPKLLIQFQNNGVVDDSQLPKDRFSAERLKGVDSTLKIQPAKLEDSAVYLCASSPYYGGALYNEQFFGPGTRLTVL.

V usage is TRBV4-1 and J usage is TRBJ1-4; D possibly corresponds to TRBD1 (6 bases). This CDR3 has 17 amino acids. The V end lost 4 bases, the J end lost 0 bases, and 15 bases lay between the germline ends. The germline V gene has CDR1 MGHRA and CDR2 YSYEKL. The CDR3 spells CASSLLGGHATNEKLFF. For the CDR3, the DNA is TGCGCCAGCAGCCTTCTGGGGGGCCATGCAACTAATGAAAAACTGTTTTTT.

This clonotype was detected once. This rearrangement joins TRBV6-5 to TRBJ1-2; 9 bases line up with TRBD1. V was clipped by 4 bases and J by 7 bases; unmatched bases: 10. The V gene's germline CDR1 is MNHEY and CDR2 SVGAGI. This CDR3 contains 15 residues. In DNA, the CDR3 is TGTGCCAGCAGTTGGACGACCGGGACAGGGATTGGCTACACCTTC. This translates into CASSWTTGTGIGYTF.

Points on this clonotype: A much larger clone lies a single base off, so this may be a read error. The rearrangement joins TRBV7-9 to TRBJ2-7; D may be TRBD2 (6 bases). V was clipped by 3 bases and J by 7 bases, with 13 bases between them. The CDR3 has 13 residues. In germline, CDR1 is SEHNR, CDR2 FQNEAQ (reference sequence). The CDR3 loop reads CASSFAGFNEQYF. The CDR3 nucleotides read TGTGCCAGCAGCTTTGCGGGATTCAATGAGCAGTACTTC.

This clonotype was seen many times. The chain has TRBV28 and TRBJ2-7, with D unresolved. CDR3 length: 14 residues. The germline gives CDR1 MDHEN, CDR2 SYDVKM. The V and J ends lost 2 bases and 2 bases respectively, with 10 bases between them. The CDR3 sequence is CASSLEALAYEQYF. The CDR3 DNA is TGTGCCAGCAGTTTAGAGGCCCTAGCCTACGAGCAGTACTTC.

This clonotype came up a few times. The V gene is TRBV24-1, the J gene TRBJ2-1; D unclear. The V and J ends lost 6 bases and 6 bases respectively, with 17 bases between them. CDR1 is KGHDR, CDR2 SFDVKD, per germline. The CDR3 is 15 residues long. Here the CDR3 DNA reads TGTGCCACCAGTTCTGACTGGATACCCCCCAATGAGCAGTTCTTC. Translation gives CATSSDWIPPNEQFF.

V usage is TRBV10-3 and J usage is TRBJ2-7; D perhaps matches TRBD2 (6 bases). Germline CDR1 is ENHRY and CDR2 is SYGVKD. The ends were cut back, 0 bases at V and 2 bases at J, with 11 bases in the middle. There are 15 residues in the CDR3. The CDR3: CAISESGRGTYEQYF. Here the CDR3 DNA reads TGTGCCATCAGTGAGTCAGGGCGGGGAACCTACGAGCAGTACTTC.